These 24 T cell receptor beta chains originate from one sample sequenced in a study of shared T cell receptors in the human thymus. Data came from immunoSEQ multiplex PCR; TCRdb stores just in-frame clones and leaves some out. The sample carries 650,000 to 950,000 clones, 80% to 90% recorded once. These data were also reused for a study on human thymus T cells.

Sequencing was carried out using thymocytes. The receptors originated from a girl under three years old with a congenital heart defect.

This chain uses TRBV4-3 with TRBJ2-3; 10 nucleotides line up with TRBD2. V lost 5 bases, J lost 2 bases, and 4 bases stayed unmatched. Germline loops: CDR1 LGHNA, CDR2 YSLEER. This CDR3 spans 15 amino acids. The CDR3 sequence is CASSLTSGSTDTQYF. The CDR3 DNA is TGCGCCAGCAGCTTGACTAGCGGGTCCACAGATACGCAGTATTTT.

The CDR3 coding sequence is TGCGCCAGCAGCTTAGTCTGGGACTCGGGTGGGGCCAACGTCCTGACTTTC. Translating it yields CASSLVWDSGGANVLTF. This chain joins TRBV5-1 and TRBJ2-6; a weak D match, TRBD2 (6 bases). CDR1 is SGHRS, CDR2 YFSETQ, per germline. This CDR3 has 17 residues. The germline V and J ends were trimmed by 2 bases and 3 bases, with 15 bases remaining between them.

The chain uses TRBV10-2 and TRBJ2-3; possible D gene TRBD1, 5 bases. Germline values: CDR1 WSHSY, CDR2 SAAADI. V lost 3 bases and J lost 2, with 15 bases in between. The CDR3 length is 16 residues. The CDR3 loop is CASSDEGAPNTDTQYF. Written as DNA, the CDR3 is TGCGCCAGCAGTGATGAAGGGGCTCCCAACACAGATACGCAGTATTTT.

The chain joins TRBV5-1 to TRBJ2-7; 11 nucleotides match TRBD1. The germline CDR1 and CDR2 sequences are SGHRS and YFSETQ. CDR3 length equals 19 residues. V dropped 4 bases and J dropped 4; count of bases not matched to a gene: 19. CDR3 coding DNA: TGCGCCAGCAGCCTAGAAGGGGACAGGGGGGGCTCTTCGTCATACGAGCAGTACTTC. Encoded protein: CASSLEGDRGGSSSYEQYF.

V gene TRBV11-1 combines with J gene TRBJ2-7, with D perhaps TRBD2 (5 bases). The germline CDR1 and CDR2 sequences are SGHAT and FQDESV (reference sequence). The length of the CDR3 is 16 residues. Trimming took off 4 bases at V and 4 bases at J, with 20 bases between the two ends. CDR3 region: CASSSSPDTPLYEQYF. In DNA, the CDR3 is TGTGCCAGCAGCTCTAGCCCAGATACGCCACTATACGAGCAGTACTTC.

The chain joins TRBV5-1 to TRBJ2-4; perhaps TRBD1 as D (6 bases). Trimming cost V 0 bases and J 0 bases, with 19 bases left between them. CDR1 is SGHRS and CDR2 is YFSETQ in the germline V gene. The CDR3 has 19 residues. The CDR3 loop is CASSLGTDNKELAKNIQYF. The CDR3 bases are TGCGCCAGCAGCTTGGGGACAGATAACAAGGAACTAGCCAAAAACATTCAGTACTTC. Together with reference TRBV5-1 and TRBJ2-4, the CDR3 gives the full variable domain: KAGVTQTPRYLIKTRGQQVTLSCSPISGHRSVSWYQQTPGQGLQFLFEYFSETQRNKGNFPGRFSGRQFSNSRSEMNVSTLELGDSALYLCASSLGTDNKELAKNIQYFGAGTRLSVL.

The chain joins TRBV11-3 to TRBJ2-2, with a weak D call TRBD2 (5 bases). The CDR3 has 18 residues. V dropped 3 bases and J dropped 2 bases, with 19 bases sitting between them. The germline gives CDR1 SGHNT, CDR2 YENEEA. The CDR3 sequence: CASSFSGTRNLNTGELFF. CDR3 bases: TGTGCCAGCAGCTTTTCGGGAACACGCAATTTAAACACCGGGGAGCTGTTTTTT.

The DNA for the CDR3 is TGTGCCAGCAGCATTCACCCTACAGGGGTCCCTAACTATGGCTACACCTTC. This translates into CASSIHPTGVPNYGYTF. The rearrangement uses TRBV7-2 and TRBJ1-2, with 7 bases identical to TRBD1. V was clipped by 5 bases and J by 0 bases; unmatched bases: 12. CDR1 SGHTA and CDR2 FQGNSA come from the germline V gene. The length of the CDR3 is 17 residues.

This clone was picked up a small number of times. The CDR3 spells CASSKRQGPDEQFF. In DNA form, the CDR3 reads TGTGCCAGCAGTAAAAGACAGGGTCCGGATGAGCAGTTCTTC. The chain combines TRBV6-1 with TRBJ2-1, with 7 bases lining up with TRBD1. Germline CDR1 is MNHNS and CDR2 is SASEGT. The CDR3 totals 14 residues. The V and J ends lost 5 bases and 8 bases, in that order; junction bases with no gene match: 9.

This clone was observed a few times. V gene TRBV6-1 combines with J gene TRBJ2-7; TRBD2 is a possible D gene (6 bases). Germline loops: CDR1 MNHNS, CDR2 SASEGT. Trimming cost V 4 bases and J 1 base, with 14 bases left between them. The length of the CDR3 is 15 residues. The CDR3 coding sequence is TGTGCCAGCAGTGTAGTAGGAGGGCGGTCCTACGAGCAGTACTTC. It encodes CASSVVGGRSYEQYF.

The chain joins TRBV2 to TRBJ2-7, with D possibly being TRBD1 (6 bases). V lost 6 bases and J 1 base, leaving 16 bases between the germline ends. The germline V gene has CDR1 SNHLY and CDR2 FYNNEI. This CDR3 contains 15 residues. The CDR3: CASSSRDTQSYEQYF. DNA for the CDR3: TGTGCCAGCAGCTCCCGGGACACCCAATCCTACGAGCAGTACTTC. Filled out from reference TRBV2 and TRBJ2-7, the complete variable domain reads EPEVTQTPSHQVTQMGQEVILRCVPISNHLYFYWYRQILGQKVEFLVSFYNNEISEKSEIFDDQFSVERPDGSNFTLKIRSTKLEDSAMYFCASSSRDTQSYEQYFGPGTRLTVT.

This clone was recorded only once. The rearrangement links TRBV4-2 to TRBJ2-7; D is possibly TRBD1 (6 bases). The CDR3 has 13 residues. CDR1 and CDR2 (germline): LGHNA, YNFKEQ. Trimming cost V 4 bases and J 3 bases, with 10 bases left between them. The DNA for the CDR3 is TGTGCCAGCAGCCCTCGGGACATCTACGAGCAGTACTTC. Its protein product is CASSPRDIYEQYF.

The rearrangement joins TRBV10-3 to TRBJ1-1; 9 positions agree with TRBD1. Trimming at V came to 4 bases and at J to 4 bases, leaving 1 base not matched to a gene. The CDR3 consists of 13 residues. Germline CDR1 ENHRY, CDR2 SYGVKD. The CDR3 DNA reads TGTGCCATCAGTGGGGGACAGGGCACTGAAGCTTTCTTT. Its protein is CAISGGQGTEAFF.

V and J are TRBV28 and TRBJ2-7; TRBD2 matches at 7 bases. From germline, CDR1 is MDHEN and CDR2 SYDVKM. With 5 bases clipped from V and 0 bases from J, the junction kept 16 bases outside the gene matches. The CDR3 totals 18 residues. The CDR3: CASSIGGTSISRSYEQYF. The CDR3, as DNA: TGTGCCAGCAGTATCGGGGGGACCTCAATATCCCGCTCCTACGAGCAGTACTTC.

V and J are TRBV5-1 and TRBJ2-3; tentatively, D is TRBD2 (5 bases). Germline CDR1 SGHRS, CDR2 YFSETQ. This CDR3 region has 15 residues. Trimming pared 3 bases from V and 0 bases from J, leaving 11 bases between. CDR3 sequence: CASSYREPSTDTQYF. For the CDR3, the DNA is TGCGCCAGCAGCTATAGGGAGCCGAGCACAGATACGCAGTATTTT. The full variable domain, with the rest looked up from reference TRBV5-1 and TRBJ2-3, is KAGVTQTPRYLIKTRGQQVTLSCSPISGHRSVSWYQQTPGQGLQFLFEYFSETQRNKGNFPGRFSGRQFSNSRSEMNVSTLELGDSALYLCASSYREPSTDTQYFGPGTRLTVL.

This chain joins TRBV13 and TRBJ2-7, with TRBD2 identical over 8 bases. With 3 bases clipped from V and 3 bases from J, the junction kept 7 bases outside the gene matches. CDR3 length: 15 amino acids. The germline gives CDR1 PRHDT, CDR2 FYEKMQ (reference sequence). The CDR3 reads CASSLISGESYEQYF. In DNA form, the CDR3 reads TGTGCCAGCAGCTTGATTAGCGGGGAAAGCTACGAGCAGTACTTC.

The gene calls are TRBV13 and TRBJ2-5; weak D call: TRBD2 (6 bases). Trimming took 4 bases from V and 0 from J, leaving 15 bases between them. Germline assignment: CDR1 PRHDT and CDR2 FYEKMQ (reference sequence). The CDR3 spans 16 residues. For the CDR3, the DNA is TGTGCCAGCAGCTCCACGGCGGGGACGTACCAAGAGACCCAGTACTTC. It codes for CASSSTAGTYQETQYF.

In the case of this clone: One end of the junction is discordant with germline, which a read error may explain. The chain couples TRBV11-2 to TRBJ2-5, with 11 positions matching TRBD2. The CDR3 has 15 residues. From germline, CDR1 is SGHAT and CDR2 FQNNGV. CDR3 in amino acids: CASSLAGGPRETQYF. DNA for the CDR3: TGTGCCAGCAGTTTAGCGGGGGGGCCCAGAGAGACCCAGTACTTC.

The rearrangement joins TRBV27 to TRBJ1-2; D perhaps matches TRBD1 (5 bases). V shed 2 bases and J shed 4 bases, with 17 bases lying between them. Germline values: CDR1 MNHEY, CDR2 SMNVEV (reference sequence). The CDR3 has 16 residues. This chain's CDR3 is CASSLGPGLSGYGYTF. The DNA for the CDR3 is TGTGCCAGCAGTTTAGGGCCGGGACTCTCGGGCTATGGCTACACCTTC.

The chain combines TRBV5-5 with TRBJ1-2; D uncertain. The ends were cut back, 3 bases at V and 2 bases at J, with 26 bases in the middle. Germline assignment: CDR1 SGHKS and CDR2 YYEKEE (reference sequence). There are 19 residues in the CDR3. The CDR3 loop is CASSSNGVSRIGGNYGYTF. The CDR3 DNA reads TGTGCCAGCAGCTCCAACGGTGTTTCGCGGATAGGAGGGAACTATGGCTACACCTTC.

The rearrangement links TRBV10-3 to TRBJ1-2; D remains unclear. The V end was cut by 0 bases, the J end by 3 bases, with 11 bases between. This CDR3 region has 15 residues. Germline V gene lookup returns CDR1 ENHRY and CDR2 SYGVKD. DNA for the CDR3: TGTGCCATCAGTGAGTCCCTGAGGGAGGACTATGGCTACACCTTC. As protein: CAISESLREDYGYTF.

The chain carries TRBV6-5 and TRBJ1-3, with D unclear. The V and J ends lost 5 bases and 0 bases respectively, with 8 bases between them. This CDR3 region has 14 residues. Germline V CDR1 and CDR2: MNHEY, SVGAGI. CDR3 amino acids: CASSLQNSGNTIYF. The CDR3 DNA reads TGTGCCAGCAGTCTGCAGAACTCTGGAAACACCATATATTTT.

The J gene is TRBJ2-5, the V gene TRBV6-5; TRBD2 matches at 7 bases. This CDR3 region has 14 residues. J was trimmed by 3 bases and V by 9 bases; bases with no gene match: 10. CDR1 is MNHEY, CDR2 SVGAGI, per germline. Here the CDR3 reads CASSVGLAEETQYF. The CDR3 bases are TGTGCCAGTTCGGTCGGGCTAGCGGAAGAGACCCAGTACTTC.

V usage is TRBV5-1 and J usage is TRBJ2-2; no clear D. Germline CDR1 reads SGHRS; CDR2 reads YFSETQ. The V end lost 0 bases, the J end lost 2 bases, and 14 bases lay between the germline ends. This CDR3 has 17 residues. CDR3 coding DNA: TGCGCCAGCAGCTTGGCCGAATCCAGAATCAACACCGGGGAGCTGTTTTTT. It codes for CASSLAESRINTGELFF.